The rows below give T cell receptor beta chains drawn from one sample of a study of tumor T cells in aggressive B-cell lymphoma. Assay used: immunoSEQ multiplex PCR; TCRdb lists only in-frame clones, some missing. The sample holds roughly 3,200 clones, 55% to 70% seen once. Sequenced input: tumor tissue. These receptors were obtained from an adult with diffuse large B cell lymphoma. The CDR3 runs from the conserved cysteine through the conserved F or W. Each record gives: J gene, D gene, V gene, CDR3 length, clone size, CDR3 protein, CDR3 DNA. D genes are given only for firm matches. For some rows the clone size is stated as once, few or many, or as a class when expanded; others skip it.

TRBJ2-1 | TRBD2 | TRBV27 | 13 | few | CASRPAGSNEQFF | TGTGCCAGCCGCCCAGCGGGATCCAATGAGCAGTTCTTC
TRBJ2-5 | - | TRBV4-1 | 15 | - | CASSQELVRQETQYF | TGCGCCAGCAGCCAAGAATTGGTGCGGCAAGAGACCCAGTACTTC
TRBJ1-2 | - | TRBV30 | 13 | - | CAWSATGKDGYTF | TGTGCCTGGAGCGCCACAGGGAAGGATGGCTACACCTTC
TRBJ2-2 | - | TRBV21-1 | 14 | - | CASSTNRNTGELFF | TGTGCCAGCAGCACCAACAGGAACACCGGGGAGCTGTTTTTT
TRBJ2-2 | - | TRBV9 | 16 | few | CASSVLSAPGTGELFF | TGTGCCAGCAGCGTGTTAAGCGCTCCAGGGACCGGGGAGCTGTTTTTT
TRBJ1-5 | - | TRBV7-2 | 14 | - | CASSLRQYNQPQHF | TGTGCCAGCAGCTTACGACAGTACAATCAGCCCCAGCATTTT
TRBJ2-2 | TRBD1 | TRBV10-3 | 14 | - | CAISQGAGTGELFF | TGTGCCATCAGCCAGGGGGCTGGCACCGGGGAGCTGTTTTTT
TRBJ2-4 | - | TRBV15 | 13 | - | CATSRDSGDIQYF | TGTGCCACCAGCAGAGATTCGGGAGACATTCAGTACTTC
TRBJ2-3 | - | TRBV4-2 | 13 | - | CASSQDLEDTQYF | TGTGCCAGCAGCCAAGATCTGGAGGATACGCAGTATTTT
TRBJ1-5 | - | TRBV5-6 | 15 | - | CASSLGQFSNQPQHF | TGTGCCAGCAGCTTGGGACAATTTAGCAATCAGCCCCAGCATTTT
TRBJ2-7 | TRBD2 | TRBV7-2 | 15 | - | CAGSRPGLAAYEQYF | TGTGCCGGCAGCCGGCCGGGACTAGCGGCCTACGAGCAGTACTTC
TRBJ1-6 | - | TRBV10-3 | 15 | few | CAISEAQLYNSPLHF | TGTGCCATCAGTGAGGCACAGCTCTATAATTCACCCCTCCACTTT
TRBJ1-5 | - | TRBV7-2 | 15 | - | CASSLYSLSNQPQHF | TGTGCCAGCAGCTTATACAGCTTGTCCAATCAGCCCCAGCATTTT
TRBJ1-1 | TRBD1 | TRBV18 | 14 | - | CASSSGTANTEAFF | TGTGCCAGCTCATCCGGGACAGCCAACACTGAAGCTTTCTTT
TRBJ2-7 | - | TRBV7-2 | 14 | - | CASSPGGASYEQYF | TGTGCCAGCAGCCCGGGTGGGGCCTCCTACGAGCAGTACTTC
TRBJ2-7 | TRBD2 | TRBV5-5 | 13 | - | CASSRLASYEQYF | TGTGCCAGCAGCCGACTAGCGTCCTACGAGCAGTATTTC
TRBJ1-1 | TRBD1 | TRBV18 | 16 | - | CASSLGTGQGDTEAFF | TGTGCCAGCTCACTAGGGACAGGCCAAGGGGACACTGAAGCTTTCTTT
TRBJ2-2 | TRBD2 | TRBV4-2 | 17 | - | CASSLGTSGSNTGELFF | TGTGCCAGCAGCCTAGGGACTAGCGGTTCGAACACCGGGGAGCTGTTTTTT
TRBJ2-7 | TRBD1 | TRBV6-1 | 14 | - | CASSGGTARYEQYF | TGTGCCAGCAGTGGTGGGACAGCCCGGTACGAGCAGTACTTC
TRBJ2-7 | - | TRBV5-1 | 14 | - | CASSRVAESYEQYF | TGCGCCAGCAGCAGGGTAGCGGAGAGCTACGAGCAGTATTTC
TRBJ1-3 | - | TRBV10-1 | 16 | few | CASSDWTETSGNTIYF | TGCGCCAGCAGTGATTGGACAGAGACCTCTGGAAACACCATATATTTT
TRBJ1-4 | - | TRBV18 | 15 | - | CASSPQNKNNEKLFF | TGTGCCAGCTCACCACAAAACAAGAATAATGAAAAACTGTTTTTT
TRBJ2-3 | TRBD2 | TRBV19 | 19 | large | CASSIELGASGMSTDTQYF | TGTGCCAGTAGTATAGAGTTGGGAGCTAGCGGGATGAGCACAGATACGCAGTATTTT
TRBJ1-1 | - | TRBV18 | 14 | - | CASSPAVLNTEAFF | TGTGCCAGCTCACCAGCGGTCTTGAACACTGAAGCTTTCTTT
TRBJ2-4 | - | TRBV30 | 13 | - | CAWGGGGKNIQYF | TGTGCCTGGGGGGGAGGAGGCAAAAACATTCAGTACTTC
TRBJ2-5 | TRBD1 | TRBV27 | 14 | - | CASSLDRVRYEQYF | TGTGCCAGCAGTCTCGACAGGGTTCGGTACGAACAGTACTTC
TRBJ2-3 | TRBD1 | TRBV5-1 | 15 | - | CASSLETGVADTQYF | TGCGCCAGCAGCTTGGAGACAGGGGTTGCAGATACGCAGTATTTT
TRBJ2-7 | TRBD2 | TRBV2 | 15 | few | CASSMRTSGRYEQYF | TGTGCCAGCAGTATGCGTACTAGCGGGAGATACGAGCAGTACTTC
TRBJ1-1 | - | TRBV7-8 | 16 | - | CASSLVGGAMNTEAFF | TGTGCCAGCAGCTTAGTGGGAGGGGCCATGAACACTGAAGCTTTCTTT
TRBJ2-7 | TRBD1 | TRBV28 | 15 | - | CASEYPGRGSGEQYF | TGTGCCAGCGAGTACCCAGGCAGGGGGTCCGGCGAGCAGTACTTC
TRBJ1-3 | - | TRBV4-3 | 15 | large | CASSQVGSSGNTIYF | TGCGCCAGCAGCCAAGTTGGGAGCTCTGGAAACACCATATATTTT
TRBJ2-7 | - | TRBV19 | 13 | - | CATRLRPSYEQYF | TGTGCCACCAGACTGAGACCCTCCTACGAGCAGTACTTC
TRBJ2-1 | TRBD2 | TRBV19 | 17 | once | CASSRTSGRSSYNEQFF | TGTGCCAGTAGCAGGACTAGCGGACGAAGCTCCTACAATGAGCAGTTCTTC
TRBJ1-4 | TRBD1 | TRBV28 | 15 | - | CASSLPGQGREKLFF | TGTGCCAGCAGTTTACCAGGACAGGGTAGAGAAAAACTGTTTTTT
TRBJ1-5 | TRBD1 | TRBV29-1 | 14 | few | CSVTLQGGNQPQHF | TGCAGCGTAACCTTACAGGGGGGCAATCAGCCCCAGCATTTT
TRBJ1-5 | TRBD1 | TRBV2 | 14 | - | CASQGQTRNQPQHF | TGTGCCAGCCAGGGACAGACCCGCAATCAGCCCCAGCATTTT
TRBJ2-3 | - | TRBV28 | 13 | - | CASSSGYTDTQYF | TGTGCCAGCAGTTCGGGATACACAGATACGCAGTATTTT
TRBJ1-1 | - | TRBV4-2 | 14 | - | CASRARVLNTEAFF | TGTGCCAGCAGGGCCAGGGTTTTGAACACTGAAGCTTTCTTT
TRBJ2-5 | - | TRBV5-1 | 15 | - | CASSLAPGVQETQYF | TGCGCCAGCAGCTTGGCTCCGGGAGTCCAAGAGACCCAGTACTTC
TRBJ2-3 | - | TRBV21-1 | 19 | - | CASSKTLAGGPGNTDTQYF | TGTGCCAGCAGCAAAACTCTAGCGGGAGGGCCGGGTAACACAGATACGCAGTATTTT
TRBJ2-2 | TRBD2 | TRBV6-5 | 15 | - | CASRLAGGPTGELFF | TGTGCCAGCAGACTAGCGGGAGGGCCCACCGGGGAGCTGTTTTTT
TRBJ1-4 | - | TRBV5-1 | 15 | - | CASSLQGSTNEKLFF | TGCGCCAGCAGCTTACAGGGTTCCACTAATGAAAAACTGTTTTTT